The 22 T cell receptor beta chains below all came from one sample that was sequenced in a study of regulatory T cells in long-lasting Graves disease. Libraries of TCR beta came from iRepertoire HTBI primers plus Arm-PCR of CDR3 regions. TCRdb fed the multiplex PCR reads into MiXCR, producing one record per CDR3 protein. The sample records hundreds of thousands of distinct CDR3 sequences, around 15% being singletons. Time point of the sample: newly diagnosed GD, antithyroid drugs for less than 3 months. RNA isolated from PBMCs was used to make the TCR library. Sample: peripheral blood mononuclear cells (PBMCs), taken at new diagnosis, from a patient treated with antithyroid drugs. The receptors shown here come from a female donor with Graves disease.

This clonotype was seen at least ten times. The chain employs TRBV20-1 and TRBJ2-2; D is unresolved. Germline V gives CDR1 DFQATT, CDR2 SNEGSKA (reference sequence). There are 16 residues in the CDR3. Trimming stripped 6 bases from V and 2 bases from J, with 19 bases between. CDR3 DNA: TGCAGTGCCCGGTTCCGAAGGGCGAGCAACACCGGGGAGCTGTTTTTT. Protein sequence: CSARFRRASNTGELFF.

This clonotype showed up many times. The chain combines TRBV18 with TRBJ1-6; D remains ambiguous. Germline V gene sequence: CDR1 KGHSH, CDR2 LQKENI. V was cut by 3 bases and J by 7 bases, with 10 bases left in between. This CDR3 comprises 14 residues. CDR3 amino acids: CASSPGPGNSPLHF. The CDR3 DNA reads TGTGCCAGCTCACCCGGGCCAGGAAATTCACCCCTCCACTTT.

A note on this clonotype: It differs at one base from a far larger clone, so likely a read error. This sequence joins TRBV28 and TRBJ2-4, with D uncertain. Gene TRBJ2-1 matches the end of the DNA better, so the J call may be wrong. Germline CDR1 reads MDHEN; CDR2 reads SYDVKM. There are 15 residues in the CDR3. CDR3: CASSQRRWPPSEQFF. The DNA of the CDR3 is TGTGCCAGCAGCCAGAGACGATGGCCCCCCAGTGAGCAGTTCTTC.

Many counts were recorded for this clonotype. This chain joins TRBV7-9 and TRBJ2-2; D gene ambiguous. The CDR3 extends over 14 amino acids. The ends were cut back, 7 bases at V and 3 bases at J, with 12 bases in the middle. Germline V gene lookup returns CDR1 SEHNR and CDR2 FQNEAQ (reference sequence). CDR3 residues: CASTPPLDTGELFF. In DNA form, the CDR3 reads TGTGCCAGCACCCCTCCGTTAGACACCGGGGAGCTGTTTTTT.

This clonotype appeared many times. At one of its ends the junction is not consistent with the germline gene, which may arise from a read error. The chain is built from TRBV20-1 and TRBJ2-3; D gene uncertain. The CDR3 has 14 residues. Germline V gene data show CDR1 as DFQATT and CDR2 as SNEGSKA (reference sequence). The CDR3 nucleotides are TGCAGTGCTAGACCGGCGGATAACACAAATACGCAGTATTTT. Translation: CSARPADNTNTQYF.

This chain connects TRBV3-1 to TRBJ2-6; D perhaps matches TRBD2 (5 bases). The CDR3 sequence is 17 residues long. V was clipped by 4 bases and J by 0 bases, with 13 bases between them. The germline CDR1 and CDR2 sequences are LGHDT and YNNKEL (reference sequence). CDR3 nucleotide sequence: TGTGCCAGCAGCCTAAGAGGACTCCGCTCTGGGGCCAACGTCCTGACTTTC. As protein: CASSLRGLRSGANVLTF.

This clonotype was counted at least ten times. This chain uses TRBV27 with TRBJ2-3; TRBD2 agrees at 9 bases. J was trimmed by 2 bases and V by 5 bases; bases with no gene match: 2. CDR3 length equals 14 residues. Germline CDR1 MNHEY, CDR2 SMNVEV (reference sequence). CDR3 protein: CASSASGDTDTQYF. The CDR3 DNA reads TGTGCCAGCAGTGCTAGCGGGGACACAGATACGCAGTATTTT.

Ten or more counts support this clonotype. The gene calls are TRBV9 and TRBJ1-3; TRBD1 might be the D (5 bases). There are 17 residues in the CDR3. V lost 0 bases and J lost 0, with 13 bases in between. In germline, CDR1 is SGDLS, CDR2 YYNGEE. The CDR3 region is CASSVAQGEGSGNTIYF. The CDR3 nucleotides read TGTGCCAGCAGCGTAGCCCAGGGAGAGGGCTCTGGAAACACCATATATTTT.

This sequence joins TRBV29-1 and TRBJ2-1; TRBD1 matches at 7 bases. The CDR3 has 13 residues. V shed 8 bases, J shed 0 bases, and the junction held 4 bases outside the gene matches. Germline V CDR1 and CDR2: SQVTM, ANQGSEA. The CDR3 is CSLGTASYNEQFF. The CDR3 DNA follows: TGCAGCTTGGGGACAGCCTCCTACAATGAGCAGTTCTTC.

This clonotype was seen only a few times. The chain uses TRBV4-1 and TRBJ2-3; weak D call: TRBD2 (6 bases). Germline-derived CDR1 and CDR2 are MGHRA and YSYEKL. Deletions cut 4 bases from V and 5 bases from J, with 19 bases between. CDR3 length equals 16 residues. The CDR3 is CASSRFSGVGVDTQYF. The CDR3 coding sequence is TGCGCCAGCAGCCGATTCTCGGGGGTCGGGGTAGATACGCAGTATTTT.

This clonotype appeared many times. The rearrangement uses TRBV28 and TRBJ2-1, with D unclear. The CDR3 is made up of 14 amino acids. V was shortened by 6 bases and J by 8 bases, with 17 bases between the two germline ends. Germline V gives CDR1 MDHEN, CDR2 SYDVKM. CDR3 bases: TGTGCCAGCAGCTTTAGTCTAGGCTGGGATGAGCAGTTCTTC. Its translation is CASSFSLGWDEQFF.

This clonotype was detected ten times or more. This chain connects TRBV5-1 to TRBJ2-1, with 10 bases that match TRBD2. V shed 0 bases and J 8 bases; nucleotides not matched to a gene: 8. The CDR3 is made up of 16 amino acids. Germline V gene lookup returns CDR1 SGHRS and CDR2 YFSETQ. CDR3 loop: CASSLAGSGGSDEQFF. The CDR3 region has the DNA TGCGCCAGCAGCTTGGCCGGTAGCGGGGGGTCTGATGAGCAGTTCTTC.

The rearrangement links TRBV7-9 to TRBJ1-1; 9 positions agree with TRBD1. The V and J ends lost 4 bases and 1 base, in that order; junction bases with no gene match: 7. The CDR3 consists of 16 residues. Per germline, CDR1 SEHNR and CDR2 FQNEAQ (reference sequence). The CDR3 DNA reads TGTGCCAGCAGCTCACGACAGGGGGGTGGGAACACTGAAGCTTTCTTT. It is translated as CASSSRQGGGNTEAFF.

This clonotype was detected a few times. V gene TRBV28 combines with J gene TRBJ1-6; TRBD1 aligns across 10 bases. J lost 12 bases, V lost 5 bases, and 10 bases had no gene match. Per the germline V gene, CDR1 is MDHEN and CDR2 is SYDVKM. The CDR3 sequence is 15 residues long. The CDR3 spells CASSGPGQGTRPLHF. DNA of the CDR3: TGTGCCAGCAGTGGCCCGGGACAGGGGACCCGACCCCTCCACTTT.

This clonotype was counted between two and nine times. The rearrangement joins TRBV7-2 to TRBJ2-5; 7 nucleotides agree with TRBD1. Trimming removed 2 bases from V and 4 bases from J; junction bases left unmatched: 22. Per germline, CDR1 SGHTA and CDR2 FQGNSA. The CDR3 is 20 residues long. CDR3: CASSLSTLAQGFFPRETQYF. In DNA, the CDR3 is TGTGCCAGCAGCTTATCTACGTTAGCACAGGGGTTTTTTCCGCGAGAGACCCAGTACTTC.

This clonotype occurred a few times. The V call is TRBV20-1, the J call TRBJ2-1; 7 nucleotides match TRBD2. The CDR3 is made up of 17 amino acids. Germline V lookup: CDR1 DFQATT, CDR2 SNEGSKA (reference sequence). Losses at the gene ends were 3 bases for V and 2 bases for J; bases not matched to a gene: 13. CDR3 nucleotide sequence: TGCAGTGCTAGTTCCGTCGGCGGGAGAGGAACCTACAATGAGCAGTTCTTC. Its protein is CSASSVGGRGTYNEQFF.

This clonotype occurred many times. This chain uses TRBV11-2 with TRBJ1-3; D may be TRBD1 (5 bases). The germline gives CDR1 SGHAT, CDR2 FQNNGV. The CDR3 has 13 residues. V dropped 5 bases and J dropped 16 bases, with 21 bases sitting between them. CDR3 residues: CASSVSGRNPKYF. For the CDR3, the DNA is TGTGCCAGCAGCGTTTCAGGGAGAAATCCCAAGTATTTT.

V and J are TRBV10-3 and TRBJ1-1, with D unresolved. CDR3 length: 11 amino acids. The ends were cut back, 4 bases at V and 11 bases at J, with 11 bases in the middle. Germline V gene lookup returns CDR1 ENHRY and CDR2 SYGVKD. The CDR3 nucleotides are TGTGCCATCAGTGCCGGGGAGACGGCTTTCTTT. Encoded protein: CAISAGETAFF.

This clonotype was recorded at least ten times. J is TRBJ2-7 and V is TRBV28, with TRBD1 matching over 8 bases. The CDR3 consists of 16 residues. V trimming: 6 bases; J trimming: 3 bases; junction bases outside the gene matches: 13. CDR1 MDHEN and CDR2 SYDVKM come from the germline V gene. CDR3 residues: CASRIVLRTGCYEQYF. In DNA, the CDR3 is TGTGCCAGCAGAATAGTTTTAAGGACAGGGTGCTACGAGCAGTACTTC. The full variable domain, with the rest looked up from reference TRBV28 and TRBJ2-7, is DVKVTQSSRYLVKRTGEKVFLECVQDMDHENMFWYRQDPGLGLRLIYFSYDVKMKEKGDIPEGYSVSREKKERFSLILESASTNQTSMYLCASRIVLRTGCYEQYFGPGTRLTVT.

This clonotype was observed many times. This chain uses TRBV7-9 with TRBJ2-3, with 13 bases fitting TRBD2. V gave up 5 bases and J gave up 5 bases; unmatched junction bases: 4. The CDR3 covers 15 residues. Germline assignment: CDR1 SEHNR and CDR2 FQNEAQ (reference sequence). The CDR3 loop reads CASSRTSGSEDTQYF. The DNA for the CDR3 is TGTGCCAGCAGCCGGACTAGCGGGAGTGAAGATACGCAGTATTTT.

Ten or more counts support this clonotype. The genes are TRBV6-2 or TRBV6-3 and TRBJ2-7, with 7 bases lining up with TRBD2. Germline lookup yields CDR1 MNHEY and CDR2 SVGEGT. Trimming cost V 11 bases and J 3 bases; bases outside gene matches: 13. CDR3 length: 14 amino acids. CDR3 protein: CASEGAGSSYEQYF. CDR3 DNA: TGTGCCTCCGAGGGAGCGGGGTCCAGCTACGAGCAGTACTTC.

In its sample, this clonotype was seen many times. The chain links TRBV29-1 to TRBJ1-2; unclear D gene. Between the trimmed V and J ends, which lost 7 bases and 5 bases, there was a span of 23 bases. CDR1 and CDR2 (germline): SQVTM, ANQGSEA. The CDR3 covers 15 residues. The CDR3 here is CSALPIFGSEYGYTF. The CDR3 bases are TGCAGCGCCCTCCCCATTTTTGGCAGCGAATATGGCTACACCTTC. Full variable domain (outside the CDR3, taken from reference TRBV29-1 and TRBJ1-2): SAVISQKPSRDICQRGTSLTIQCQVDSQVTMMFWYRQQPGQSLTLIATANQGSEATYESGFVIDKFPISRPNLTFSTLTVSNMSPEDSSIYLCSALPIFGSEYGYTFGSGTRLTVV.